The TCR beta chain under discussion was sequenced for a study of CD8 T cells in Susac syndrome. General study results and limits: An acknowledgment was made by the study that its TCR sequencing and HLA analysis involved relatively few individuals.

RNA, at about 0.45 to 1 ug, was reverse transcribed with random hexamers. TCRdb passed the immunoSEQ multiplex PCR reads through MiXCR, listing each CDR3 protein once. Among hundreds of thousands of distinct CDR3 sequences listed, roughly 85% were seen once. V lost 3 bases and J lost 0, with 12 bases in between. The CDR3 is 15 residues long. Germline values: CDR1 LNHDA, CDR2 SQIVND (reference sequence). Concerning this clonotype itself: No antigen is known for it.

TCR beta sequences were obtained from blood CD8+ and CD4+ T cells. The clonotype originates from a human donor with multiple sclerosis. V is TRBV19 and J is TRBJ2-7; a possible D gene is TRBD2 (6 bases). Sequenced material: CD8+ T cells from PBMCs. DNA for the CDR3: TGTGCCAGTAGTATGATGGGGGGTTTCTCCTACGAGCAGTACTTC. It encodes CASSMMGGFSYEQYF.